The clone carrying this TCR beta chain was found a few times. Its specificity is not known. The sample is drawn from a study of T cells in Graves' hyperthyroidism and ophthalmopathy. The investigators amplified TCR beta CDR3 regions from RNA transcripts. The TCR CDR3 first-round RT-PCR relied on the HTBI primer set. TCRdb reanalysed the multiplex PCR reads using MiXCR and keeps one entry per CDR3 protein. The sample includes around 190,000 distinct CDR3 sequences, 17% of them seen just once. Study results and caveats: The blood repertoire included most of the expanded thyroid clonotypes above 0.001. Stable hyperthyroidism was told apart from ophthalmopathy by a model built on 13 V-J features.

Absence of ophthalmopathy progression within 18 months defined stable Graves' hyperthyroidism. Patients aged 18 to 65 had newly diagnosed hyperthyroidism lasting under 2 months. The TCR sequence derives from a woman aged 50 to 60 with Graves' hyperthyroidism. Sequencing was carried out using blood.

The CDR3 reads CAWSVGQPPRGNQPQHF. CDR3 nucleotide sequence: TGTGCCTGGAGTGTTGGACAACCACCACGGGGCAATCAGCCCCAGCATTTT. The V and J genes are TRBV30 and TRBJ1-5; possible D gene TRBD1, 5 bases. Per germline, CDR1 GTSNPN and CDR2 SVGIG (reference sequence). The CDR3 extends over 17 amino acids. V was shortened by 0 bases and J by 2 bases, with 17 bases between the two germline ends.